This T cell receptor (beta chain) is drawn from a study of blood T cell repertoires in COVID-19. Study-level background: Collection of acute and convalescent COVID-19 samples took place in the United States, Italy and Spain. T cells, B-cell-depleted T cells, or PBMCs supplied cDNA or gDNA.

The CDR3 sequence is 13 residues long. Germline V lookup: CDR1 SGHTA, CDR2 FQGNSA. Between the trimmed V and J ends, which lost 3 bases and 7 bases, there was a span of 12 bases. Per the study methods: Cell counts per sample came from amplifying reference gene primers. Repertoires were generated with immunoSEQ multiplex PCR, while TCRdb's copy carries only in-frame clones and drops some. The V and J calls and clone size are taken from that table; D and trimming were inferred from the DNA. The sample shows around 200,000 clones, 90% of them seen only once. The sequence was collected from a man aged 45-65 years with acute or convalescent COVID-19. Sequencing used peripheral blood. This rearrangement joins TRBV7-2 to TRBJ1-1; D gene uncertain. The CDR3 coding sequence is TGTGCCAGCAGCTTTAGCGCTAAGAATGAAGCTTTCTTT. Its protein product is CASSFSAKNEAFF.